The next 9 T cell receptor beta chains were all read from a single sample in a study of T cell responses to AZD1222 COVID-19 vaccine. The table came from immunoSEQ multiplex PCR; TCRdb's copy has only in-frame clones and leaves some out. The sample consists of roughly 200,000 clones, 91% of them appearing once. The sample was peripheral blood, taken 28 days after the second AZD1222 dose. These receptors all come from an adult who received the AZD1222 COVID-19 vaccine.

The gene calls are TRBV7-9 and TRBJ1-1; maybe TRBD1 (6 bases). The CDR3 extends over 13 amino acids. Trimming left V 3 bases short and J 5 bases short, with 10 bases between. The germline V gene has CDR1 SEHNR and CDR2 FQNEAQ (reference sequence). CDR3: CASSFGGGTEAFF. The CDR3 bases are TGTGCCAGCAGCTTCGGAGGGGGAACTGAAGCTTTCTTT.

This chain connects TRBV20-1 to TRBJ1-1; D remains unclear. Trimming shortened V by 1 base and J by 5 bases, and 5 bases separated the two germline ends. Germline assignment: CDR1 DFQATT and CDR2 SNEGSKA (reference sequence). This CDR3 is built from 11 residues. The CDR3 sequence: CSARGATEAFF. As DNA, the CDR3 is TGCAGTGCTAGAGGGGCGACTGAAGCTTTCTTT.

The chain links TRBV24-1 to TRBJ2-5; unclear D gene. Germline assignment: CDR1 KGHDR and CDR2 SFDVKD. The CDR3 is 13 residues long. V shed 2 bases and J shed 2 bases, with 5 bases lying between them. Written as DNA, the CDR3 is TGTGCCACCAGTGATTCAGCACAAGAGACCCAGTACTTC. Amino acids: CATSDSAQETQYF.

The rearrangement links TRBV5-1 to TRBJ2-1; 13 bases are a match to TRBD2. CDR3 size: 17 residues. The germline V gene has CDR1 SGHRS and CDR2 YFSETQ. With V trimmed by 5 bases and J by 4 bases, 9 bases remained unmatched. The CDR3 DNA follows: TGCGCCAGCAGGCCCCAAACTAGCGGGAGGGCTTACAATGAGCAGTTCTTC. Encoded protein: CASRPQTSGRAYNEQFF. The whole variable domain, remainder taken from reference TRBV5-1 and TRBJ2-1, is KAGVTQTPRYLIKTRGQQVTLSCSPISGHRSVSWYQQTPGQGLQFLFEYFSETQRNKGNFPGRFSGRQFSNSRSEMNVSTLELGDSALYLCASRPQTSGRAYNEQFFGPGTRLTVL.

This chain connects TRBV29-1 to TRBJ1-1; TRBD1 aligns across 9 bases. The V and J ends lost 3 bases and 4 bases, in that order; junction bases with no gene match: 6. In germline, CDR1 is SQVTM, CDR2 ANQGSEA. The CDR3 has 14 residues. The CDR3 nucleotides read TGCAGCGTTGATACCGGGACAGGGTTCACTGAAGCTTTCTTT. Translation gives CSVDTGTGFTEAFF.

The chain is built from TRBV5-1 and TRBJ2-1, with D possibly matching TRBD1 (6 bases). Trimming took off 4 bases at V and 0 bases at J, with 14 bases between the two ends. CDR1 is SGHRS, CDR2 YFSETQ, per germline. The CDR3 is 16 residues long. This chain's CDR3 is CASSLHRVDSYNEQFF. DNA of the CDR3: TGCGCCAGCAGCCTTCACAGGGTTGACTCCTACAATGAGCAGTTCTTC.

This chain uses TRBV18 with TRBJ1-3, with a weak D call TRBD1 (5 bases). V was clipped by 2 bases and J by 4 bases, with 15 bases between them. CDR3 length: 16 residues. Per germline, CDR1 KGHSH and CDR2 LQKENI. CDR3 residues: CASSPNLQDVGNTIYF. CDR3 sequence (DNA): TGTGCCAGCTCACCAAACTTACAGGACGTCGGAAACACCATATATTTT.

The J gene is TRBJ2-2, the V gene TRBV2; TRBD2 matches 7 bases. J gave up 13 bases and V 7 bases, and 9 bases lay outside the gene matches. Germline lookup yields CDR1 SNHLY and CDR2 FYNNEI. The CDR3 is 12 amino acids. CDR3: CASIKAGEGLFF. The CDR3 DNA follows: TGTGCCAGCATTAAGGCGGGGGAAGGGCTGTTTTTT. Full variable domain (rest looked up from reference TRBV2 and TRBJ2-2): EPEVTQTPSHQVTQMGQEVILRCVPISNHLYFYWYRQILGQKVEFLVSFYNNEISEKSEIFDDQFSVERPDGSNFTLKIRSTKLEDSAMYFCASIKAGEGLFFGEGSRLTVL.

The chain carries TRBV18 and TRBJ1-1; D is unresolved. Per germline, CDR1 KGHSH and CDR2 LQKENI. V lost 5 bases to trimming and J lost 0 bases, with 10 bases between them. The CDR3 covers 14 residues. CDR3: CASSLHSMNTEAFF. CDR3 DNA sequence: TGTGCCAGCTCATTACACAGCATGAACACTGAAGCTTTCTTT.